The rows below give T cell receptor beta chains drawn from one sample of a study of shared clonotypes between healthy human individuals. Using immunoSEQ multiplex PCR, the repertoire was profiled, and TCRdb retains in-frame clones only, with some absent. The top ten hold around 0.13% of the sample, which has roughly 2.4 million clones, around 95% seen once. Sequenced: naive CD4+ T cells sorted from blood. The receptor source for this set is a man aged 18 to 30 in good health. Both conserved end residues are part of each CDR3. A D gene is named only where the DNA matches it firmly. The size of a clone is reported for some rows only, either as once, few or many, or as a class for expanded clones.

NA	12	NA	TRBV11-3	TRBJ2-5	CASSTGHGTQYF	TGTGCCAGCAGCACGGGACACGGGACCCAGTACTTC
NA	16	NA	TRBV19	TRBJ2-5	CASKQGGTGGQETQYF	TGTGCCAGTAAACAGGGAGGAACGGGAGGCCAAGAGACCCAGTACTTC
NA	14	TRBD2	TRBV25-1	TRBJ2-5	CASSEGREGKTQYF	TGTGCCAGCAGTGAGGGCAGGGAGGGAAAGACCCAGTACTTC
NA	14	NA	TRBV5-1	TRBJ1-1	CASSLGRENTEAFF	TGCGCCAGCAGCCTAGGGCGGGAGAACACTGAAGCTTTCTTT
NA	13	NA	TRBV4-2	TRBJ2-5	CASSQDNSETQYF	TGTGCCAGCAGCCAAGACAACTCAGAGACCCAGTACTTC
NA	17	TRBD2	TRBV11-2	TRBJ2-1	CASSLDPRSGNYNEQFF	TGTGCCAGCAGCTTAGATCCTCGTAGCGGGAACTACAATGAGCAGTTCTTC
NA	13	NA	TRBV19	TRBJ2-1	CASRSTLYNEQFF	TGTGCCAGCCGTTCGACTCTTTACAATGAGCAGTTCTTC
NA	13	NA	TRBV28	TRBJ1-1	CASPGPGVPEAFF	TGTGCCAGTCCGGGTCCCGGGGTACCTGAAGCTTTCTTT
NA	15	TRBD1	TRBV5-4	TRBJ2-7	CASSLEGQGRNEQYF	TGTGCCAGCAGCTTGGAGGGACAGGGGAGAAACGAGCAGTACTTC
once	16	TRBD1	TRBV18	TRBJ2-5	CASSPLGTGSPETQYF	TGTGCCAGCTCACCACTGGGGACAGGGTCCCCAGAGACCCAGTACTTC
once	14	NA	TRBV2	TRBJ2-5	CASSEIRGKETQYF	TGTGCCAGCAGTGAAATTAGGGGTAAAGAGACCCAGTACTTC
NA	13	NA	TRBV5-8	TRBJ2-1	CASSLARRTEQFF	TGTGCCAGCAGCTTGGCCAGAAGGACAGAGCAGTTCTTC
NA	15	TRBD1	TRBV29-1	TRBJ2-2	CSVEGWTGRTGELFF	TGCAGCGTTGAAGGATGGACAGGGCGTACCGGGGAGCTGTTTTTT
NA	15	NA	TRBV10-3	TRBJ1-4	CAISESSGTNEKLFF	TGTGCCATCAGTGAGTCGTCGGGGACTAATGAAAAACTGTTTTTT
NA	16	NA	TRBV28	TRBJ2-7	CASSSPGTFWWYEQYF	TGTGCCAGCAGTTCCCCTGGGACCTTCTGGTGGTACGAGCAGTACTTC
NA	16	TRBD1	TRBV7-9	TRBJ1-6	CASSSRDREDGSPLHF	TGTGCCAGCAGCTCCAGGGACAGGGAGGACGGTTCACCCCTCCACTTT
once	19	TRBD1	TRBV5-6	TRBJ1-2	CASSLYQGQGTSGDYGYTF	TGTGCCAGCAGCTTGTATCAGGGACAGGGGACATCGGGCGACTATGGCTACACCTTC
few	11	NA	TRBV10-3	TRBJ1-1	CATVLNTEAFF	TGTGCCACGGTCCTTAACACTGAAGCTTTCTTT
once	14	NA	TRBV27	TRBJ2-7	CASRVTTSPYEQYF	TGTGCCAGCAGGGTAACAACCTCCCCCTACGAGCAGTACTTC
NA	11	NA	TRBV20-1	TRBJ2-5	CSAVKGETQYF	TGCAGTGCTGTGAAGGGAGAGACCCAGTACTTC
NA	15	NA	TRBV27	TRBJ2-5	CASSDQGTAKETQYF	TGTGCCAGCAGCGATCAGGGGACTGCGAAAGAGACCCAGTACTTC
NA	16	NA	TRBV7-9	TRBJ2-1	CASSSPGVSSYNEQFF	TGTGCCAGCAGCTCCCCGGGGGTTAGCTCCTACAATGAGCAGTTCTTC
NA	13	NA	TRBV5-1	TRBJ2-1	CASSLIPNSEQFF	TGCGCCAGCAGCTTGATCCCCAACAGTGAGCAGTTCTTC
NA	15	NA	TRBV7-8	TRBJ2-7	CASSPGTTTSHEQYF	TGTGCCAGCAGCCCTGGGACAACGACTTCCCACGAGCAGTACTTC
NA	14	TRBD2	TRBV7-9	TRBJ2-3	CATPSGLGTDTQYF	TGTGCCACCCCTAGCGGTTTAGGCACAGATACGCAGTATTTT
NA	13	NA	TRBV10-3	TRBJ2-5	CAISEGNQETQYF	TGTGCCATCAGTGAGGGGAACCAAGAGACCCAGTACTTC